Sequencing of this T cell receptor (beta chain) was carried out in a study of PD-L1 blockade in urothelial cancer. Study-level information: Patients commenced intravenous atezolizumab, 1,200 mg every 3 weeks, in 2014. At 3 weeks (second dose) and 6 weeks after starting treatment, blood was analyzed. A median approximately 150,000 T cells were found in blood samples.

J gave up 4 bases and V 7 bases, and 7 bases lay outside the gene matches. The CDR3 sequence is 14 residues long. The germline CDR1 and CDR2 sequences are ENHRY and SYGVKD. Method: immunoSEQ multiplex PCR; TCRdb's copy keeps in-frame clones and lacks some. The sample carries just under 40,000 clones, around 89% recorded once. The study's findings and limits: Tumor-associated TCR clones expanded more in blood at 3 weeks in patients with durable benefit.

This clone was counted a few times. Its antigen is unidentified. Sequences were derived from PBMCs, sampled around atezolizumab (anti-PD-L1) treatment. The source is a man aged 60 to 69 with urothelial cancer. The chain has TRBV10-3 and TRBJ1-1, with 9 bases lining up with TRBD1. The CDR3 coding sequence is TGTGCCATCACCTCCGGGACAGGGCTCACTGAAGCTTTCTTT. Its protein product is CAITSGTGLTEAFF.